The clone carrying this T cell receptor beta chain was seen once. Its antigen is unknown. This record belongs to a study of cytomegalovirus exposure and HLA in healthy donors. On the study more broadly: The same platform as the 666 first-cohort repertoires was used for the roughly 130 validation repertoires, a later analysis reported. Study conclusions and caveats: Confirmation was obtained in vitro that a few CMV-associated chains are specific for CMV antigens. The majority of TCR sequences were rare, yet some public TCRs appeared in many donors. 150 to 200 TCR beta chains were listed as cytomegalovirus-associated.

Sequencing used immunoSEQ multiplex PCR; TCRdb keeps in-frame clones, though not all of them. Among tens of thousands of clones listed, about 97% were seen once. The CDR3 extends over 14 amino acids. Per germline, CDR1 MRHNA and CDR2 SNTAGT. The V gene end was trimmed by 6 bases and the J gene end by 3 bases; junction bases not matched to a gene: 3. Sequencing used PBMCs. The receptor was derived from a woman under 30 in good health and CMV-seropositive. The J gene is TRBJ2-5, the V gene TRBV6-4; 11 bases align to TRBD2. CDR3 loop: CASRNSGREETQYF. DNA of the CDR3: TGTGCCAGCAGAAATAGCGGGAGGGAAGAGACCCAGTACTTC.